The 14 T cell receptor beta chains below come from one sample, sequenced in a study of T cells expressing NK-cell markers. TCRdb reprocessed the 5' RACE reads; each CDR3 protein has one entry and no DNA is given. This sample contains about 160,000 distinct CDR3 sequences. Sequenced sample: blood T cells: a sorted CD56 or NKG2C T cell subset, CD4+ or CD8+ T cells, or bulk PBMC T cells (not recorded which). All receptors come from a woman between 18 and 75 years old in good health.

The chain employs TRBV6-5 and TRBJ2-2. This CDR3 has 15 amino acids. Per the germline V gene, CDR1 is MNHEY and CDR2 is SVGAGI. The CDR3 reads CASSYSVRNTGELFF.

The CDR3 protein is CASRTESYGYTF. The V and J genes are TRBV2 and TRBJ1-2. The CDR3 runs to 12 residues. Germline V gives CDR1 SNHLY, CDR2 FYNNEI.

The CDR3 sequence: CSALHGGEYIQYF. The chain has TRBV20-1 and TRBJ2-4; the D call of TRBD1 rests on TCRdb alone, since no DNA is present to check it. CDR1 is DFQATT, CDR2 SNEGSKA, per germline (reference sequence). This CDR3 comprises 13 residues.

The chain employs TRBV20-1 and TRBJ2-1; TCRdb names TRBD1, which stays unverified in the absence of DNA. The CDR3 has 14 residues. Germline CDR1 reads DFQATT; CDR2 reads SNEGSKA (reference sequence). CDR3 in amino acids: CSARRAGIPNEQFF.

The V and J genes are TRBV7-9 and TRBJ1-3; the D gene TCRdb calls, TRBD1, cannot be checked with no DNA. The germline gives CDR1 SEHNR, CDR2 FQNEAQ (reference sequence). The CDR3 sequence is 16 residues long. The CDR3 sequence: CASSSNPGQGAYTIYF.

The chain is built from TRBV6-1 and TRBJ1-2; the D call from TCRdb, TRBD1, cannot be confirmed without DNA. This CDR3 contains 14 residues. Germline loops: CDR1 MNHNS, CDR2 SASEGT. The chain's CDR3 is CASSISGTDYGYTF.

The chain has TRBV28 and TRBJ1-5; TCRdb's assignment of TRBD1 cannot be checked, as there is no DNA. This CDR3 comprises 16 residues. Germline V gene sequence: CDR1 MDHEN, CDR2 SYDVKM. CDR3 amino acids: CASSIRQGRTNQPQHF. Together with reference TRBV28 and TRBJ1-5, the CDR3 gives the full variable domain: DVKVTQSSRYLVKRTGEKVFLECVQDMDHENMFWYRQDPGLGLRLIYFSYDVKMKEKGDIPEGYSVSREKKERFSLILESASTNQTSMYLCASSIRQGRTNQPQHFGDGTRLSIL.

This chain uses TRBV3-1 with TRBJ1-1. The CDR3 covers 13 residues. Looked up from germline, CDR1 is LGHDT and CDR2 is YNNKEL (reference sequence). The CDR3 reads CASSQAGGSKAFF.

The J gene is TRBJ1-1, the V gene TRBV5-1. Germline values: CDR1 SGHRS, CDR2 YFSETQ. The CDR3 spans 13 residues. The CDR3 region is CASTGVRDTEAFF. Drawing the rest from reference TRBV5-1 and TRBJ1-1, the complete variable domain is KAGVTQTPRYLIKTRGQQVTLSCSPISGHRSVSWYQQTPGQGLQFLFEYFSETQRNKGNFPGRFSGRQFSNSRSEMNVSTLELGDSALYLCASTGVRDTEAFFGQGTRLTVV.

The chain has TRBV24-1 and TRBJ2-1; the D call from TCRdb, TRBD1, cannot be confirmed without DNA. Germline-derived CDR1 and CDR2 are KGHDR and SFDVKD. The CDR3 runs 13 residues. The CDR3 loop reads CATSDPNRGEQFF.

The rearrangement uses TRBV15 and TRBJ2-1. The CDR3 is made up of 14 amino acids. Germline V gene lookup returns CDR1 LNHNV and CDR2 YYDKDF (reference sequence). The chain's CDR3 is CATSRDLENNEQFF.

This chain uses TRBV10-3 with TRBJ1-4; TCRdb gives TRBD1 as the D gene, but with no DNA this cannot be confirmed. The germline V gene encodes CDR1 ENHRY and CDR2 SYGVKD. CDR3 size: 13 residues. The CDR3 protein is CATSGTVDEKLFF.

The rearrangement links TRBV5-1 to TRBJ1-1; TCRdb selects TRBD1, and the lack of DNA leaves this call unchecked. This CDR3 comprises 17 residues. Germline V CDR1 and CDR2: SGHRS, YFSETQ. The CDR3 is CASSPGTGTGLNTEAFF.

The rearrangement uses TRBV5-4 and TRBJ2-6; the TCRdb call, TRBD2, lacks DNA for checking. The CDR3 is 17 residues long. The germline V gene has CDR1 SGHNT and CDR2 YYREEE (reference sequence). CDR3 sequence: CASTSSGSTAGANVLTF.